This T cell receptor (beta chain) was profiled in a study of blood T cell repertoires in COVID-19. Background on the study: Samples representing acute and convalescent COVID-19 were sourced from the United States, Italy and Spain. Nucleic acid was either cDNA or gDNA, and it came from T cells, B-cell-depleted T cells, or PBMCs.

Germline-derived CDR1 and CDR2 are LNHNV and YYDKDF (reference sequence). There are 16 residues in the CDR3. V was clipped by 0 bases and J by 3 bases; unmatched bases: 6. Per the original data handling: Nucleated cell counts were estimated from reference gene primer amplification. Sequencing was performed with immunoSEQ multiplex PCR; in TCRdb, only in-frame clones are kept and a portion is missing. V, J and clone size were drawn from that table, and D and trimming were deduced from the DNA. The data hold roughly 67,000 clones, with about 83% observed a single time. This chain connects TRBV15 to TRBJ2-7, with 9 nucleotides matching TRBD1. The sample consisted of peripheral blood. The TCR originated in a human donor in a cohort sampled during active COVID-19. CDR3 residues: CATSRDLPGQGYEQYF. In DNA form, the CDR3 reads TGTGCCACCAGCAGAGACCTACCGGGACAGGGCTACGAGCAGTACTTC.